The clone carrying this T cell receptor (beta chain) has a count of ten or more. Its antigen is as yet unknown. Time point indicated: persistent/refractory GD, antithyroid drugs over 5 years with positive TRAb. The TCR library was made from RNA that had been extracted from PBMCs in TRIzol. The data were obtained in a study of regulatory T cells in long-lasting Graves disease. Whole-study findings and limits: Those with persistent Graves' had less TCR diversity than newly diagnosed patients. In persistent patients, shared public clonotypes (2,741) outnumbered those in new patients (around 1,000).

The CDR3 is made up of 15 amino acids. With 5 bases clipped from V and 4 bases from J, the junction kept 7 bases outside the gene matches. Investigators prepared the TCR beta libraries by applying iRepertoire HTBI primers and Arm-PCR of CDR3 regions. TCRdb passed the multiplex PCR reads through MiXCR, listing each CDR3 protein once. The table records 350,000 to 450,000 distinct CDR3 sequences, around 20% of them present only once. This sequence joins TRBV12-3 or TRBV12-4 and TRBJ2-5, with TRBD2 identical over 10 bases. The TCR was taken from a female donor with Graves disease. The sample in question was peripheral blood mononuclear cells (PBMCs), obtained when the disease was refractory, from a patient treated with antithyroid drugs. Here the CDR3 reads CASSPQRLAGETQYF. Here the CDR3 DNA reads TGTGCCAGCAGTCCCCAAAGACTAGCGGGAGAGACCCAGTACTTC.